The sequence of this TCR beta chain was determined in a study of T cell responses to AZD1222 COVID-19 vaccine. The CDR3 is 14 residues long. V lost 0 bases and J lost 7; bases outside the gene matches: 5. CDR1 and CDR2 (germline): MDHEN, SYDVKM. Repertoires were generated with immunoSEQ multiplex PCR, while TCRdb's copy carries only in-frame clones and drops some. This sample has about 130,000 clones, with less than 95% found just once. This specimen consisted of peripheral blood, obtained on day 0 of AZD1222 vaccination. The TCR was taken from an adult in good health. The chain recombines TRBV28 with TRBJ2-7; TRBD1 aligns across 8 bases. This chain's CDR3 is CASSLWETGVEQYF. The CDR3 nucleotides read TGTGCCAGCAGTTTATGGGAGACAGGGGTAGAGCAGTACTTC. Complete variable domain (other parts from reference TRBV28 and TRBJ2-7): DVKVTQSSRYLVKRTGEKVFLECVQDMDHENMFWYRQDPGLGLRLIYFSYDVKMKEKGDIPEGYSVSREKKERFSLILESASTNQTSMYLCASSLWETGVEQYFGPGTRLTVT.